This TCR beta chain was sequenced in a study of identifying expanded T cells in peripheral blood. General study findings and limits: Technical replicates showed around 1.2 changed clones; roughly two weeks approximately 16; four weeks 19. Across healthy donors, higher total template counts meant significantly greater approximately two-week count variance.

Worth noting for this clone: Its specificity is unknown.

Using immunoSEQ multiplex PCR, the repertoire was profiled, and TCRdb retains in-frame clones only, with some absent. The sample includes 100,000 to 150,000 clones, roughly 82% of them seen just once. J gave up 8 bases and V 2 bases, and 12 bases lay outside the gene matches. The germline V gene has CDR1 GTSNPN and CDR2 SVGIG (reference sequence). The CDR3 is 15 residues long. The chain uses TRBV30 and TRBJ2-3; 8 bases map to TRBD1. The specimen sequenced was blood. This TCR was sampled from a person aged 18-69 years in good health. The CDR3, as DNA: TGTGCCTGGAGTCTACTGGGGACAGGCTACTCTACGCAGTATTTT. Protein product: CAWSLLGTGYSTQYF.